The next 22 T cell receptor beta chains were all read from a single sample in a study of vaccination and CD4 T cells after COVID-19 (dated by TCRdb to between 2021 and 2024). The treatment or condition label here, explained by the study, means: roughly 11-day PBMC culture with coronavirus spike peptide pools or control peptides (ViraFEST assay). Libraries were prepared through PCR. The sequencer listed for this sample is Illumina iSeq 100. At the Johns Hopkins FTIC core, DNA from the cultured CD4+ T cells underwent TCR sequencing with the Oncomine TCR Beta short-read assay. TCRdb passed the public sequencing reads through fastp at Q25 and MiXCR, retaining productive beta sequences. Rows with a matching CDR3 protein are joined into one entry that keeps the most common DNA and genes. The sample table lists 15,000 to 20,000 distinct CDR3 sequences, around 44% of them with a count of one. Approximately 13% of the sample lies in the top ten.

Their antigens are not known. The sample was CD4+ T cells from blood, cultured in vitro. These receptors came from a human donor who had recovered from COVID-19.

The V and J genes are TRBV5-1 and TRBJ2-3; TRBD2 is a possible D gene (6 bases). There are 16 residues in the CDR3. Trimming removed 0 bases at V and 2 bases at J, with 13 bases between. Germline CDR1 SGHRS, CDR2 YFSETQ. CDR3 DNA sequence: TGCGCCAGCAGCTTGGTTGGGCGGGGATACACAGATACGCAGTATTTT. It codes for CASSLVGRGYTDTQYF.

This chain joins TRBV7-3 and TRBJ2-2; 9 nucleotides agree with TRBD1. CDR3 length: 14 residues. V shed 5 bases, J shed 5 bases, and the junction held 3 bases outside the gene matches. Germline values: CDR1 SGHTA, CDR2 FQGTGA. The CDR3 nucleotides are TGTGCCAGCAGCGGACAGGGGTCGACCGGGGAGCTGTTTTTT. It yields the protein CASSGQGSTGELFF.

This clonotype was seen only a few times. The chain has TRBV27 and TRBJ1-2; no clear D gene. Germline V CDR1 and CDR2: MNHEY, SMNVEV (reference sequence). V was shortened by 5 bases and J by 4 bases, with 17 bases between the two germline ends. This CDR3 region has 15 residues. The CDR3 bases are TGTGCCAGCAGTCCCTTAAATTCCGGAGGCTATGGCTACACCTTC. Its translation is CASSPLNSGGYGYTF.

The CDR3 nucleotides are TGTGCCAGCAGTTTAAGGCAGGGGCAAAACATTCAGTACTTC. It encodes CASSLRQGQNIQYF. The V call is TRBV28, the J call TRBJ2-4, with D possibly TRBD1 on 6 matching bases. Germline assignment: CDR1 MDHEN and CDR2 SYDVKM. Trimming left V 2 bases short and J 5 bases short, with 10 bases between. The CDR3 has 14 amino acids.

The chain uses TRBV19 and TRBJ1-2; D gene ambiguous. Germline values: CDR1 LNHDA, CDR2 SQIVND (reference sequence). V shed 6 bases and J shed 6 bases, with 17 bases lying between them. The CDR3 is made up of 14 amino acids. CDR3 in DNA: TGTGCCAGTAGACCCGAAGGGCCCCATAATGGCTACACCTTC. Protein sequence: CASRPEGPHNGYTF.

The chain couples TRBV19 to TRBJ2-6, with D maybe TRBD1 (6 bases). The V end lost 3 bases, the J end lost 4 bases, and 10 bases lay between the germline ends. Germline V gene data show CDR1 as LNHDA and CDR2 as SQIVND (reference sequence). The CDR3 spans 15 residues. CDR3 in DNA: TGTGCCAGTAGTATCGGACAGTTGGGGGCCAACGTCCTGACTTTC. This sequence encodes CASSIGQLGANVLTF.

This clonotype was detected only a few times. The V and J genes are TRBV21-1 and TRBJ2-3; TRBD1 was called by the table and not checked on the DNA. TRBV21-1 is marked as a pseudogene. The CDR3 contains 16 residues. CDR3 protein: CASSRQIDTHTDTQYF. The CDR3 DNA reads TGTGCCAGCAGCCGACAGATTGACACACACACAGATACGCAGTATTTT.

This clonotype showed up just a few times. The chain couples TRBV6-1 to TRBJ1-2, with D perhaps matching TRBD1 (5 bases). This CDR3 is built from 13 residues. CDR1 MNHNS and CDR2 SASEGT come from the germline V gene. With 8 bases removed from V and 6 bases from J, the gap between germline ends came to 16 bases. CDR3 sequence reads: CASQKTAADGYTF. CDR3 DNA sequence: TGTGCCAGCCAAAAGACAGCCGCGGATGGCTACACCTTC.

On this clonotype itself: The germline gene is not matched at one end of the junction; a read error may be the cause. The chain links TRBV6-1 to TRBJ2-7; 10 bases fit TRBD2. The CDR3 has 14 amino acids. Per the germline V gene, CDR1 is MNHNS and CDR2 is SASEGT. The CDR3 region is CASREGLAAYEQYF. CDR3 nucleotides: TGTGCCAGCAGGGAAGGACTAGCGGCATACGAGCAGTACTTC.

V gene TRBV27 combines with J gene TRBJ2-3; 12 bases line up with TRBD2. The CDR3 totals 17 residues. J was trimmed by 2 bases and V by 5 bases; bases with no gene match: 8. Per the germline V gene, CDR1 is MNHEY and CDR2 is SMNVEV (reference sequence). CDR3 in amino acids: CASSPRLAGEPTDTQYF. The CDR3 DNA sequence: TGTGCCAGCAGTCCCAGACTAGCGGGAGAGCCCACAGATACGCAGTATTTT.

The chain couples TRBV18 to TRBJ2-2; the D is unclear. V was cut by 3 bases and J by 9 bases, with 5 bases left in between. Per the germline V gene, CDR1 is KGHSH and CDR2 is LQKENI. The CDR3 contains 11 residues. CDR3 residues: CASSPERELFF. CDR3 nucleotide sequence: TGTGCCAGCTCACCGGAGAGGGAGCTGTTTTTT.

The table lists this clonotype with a count of one. The genes are TRBV24-1 and TRBJ2-3; 7 bases fit TRBD2. There are 18 residues in the CDR3. CDR1 and CDR2 (germline): KGHDR, SFDVKD. V dropped 2 bases and J dropped 1; count of bases not matched to a gene: 11. The DNA for the CDR3 is TGTGCCACCAGTGATTCACTTTCTAGCGGACCGGGCACAGATACGCAGTATTTT. Translation gives CATSDSLSSGPGTDTQYF.

Only a few counts were recorded for this clonotype. The chain joins TRBV20-1 to TRBJ1-5; TRBD1 agrees at 7 bases. With 5 bases clipped from V and 7 bases from J, the junction kept 11 bases outside the gene matches. Germline V gene sequence: CDR1 DFQATT, CDR2 SNEGSKA (reference sequence). The CDR3 is 14 amino acids. CDR3 in DNA: TGCAGTGCTGGGGGAACAGGGGTGGGACAGCCCCAGCATTTT. This sequence encodes CSAGGTGVGQPQHF.

The chain uses TRBV7-9 and TRBJ2-7; D might be TRBD1 (6 bases). V lost 7 bases to trimming and J lost 4 bases, with 23 bases between them. In germline, CDR1 is SEHNR, CDR2 FQNEAQ (reference sequence). The CDR3 spans 16 residues. CDR3 bases: TGTGCCAGCACCAACCGGGAACAGGGAAAGGGTTACGAGCAGTACTTC. Amino acid sequence: CASTNREQGKGYEQYF.

This clonotype was seen a handful of times. This rearrangement joins TRBV6-1 to TRBJ2-3; the D gene is possibly TRBD2 (6 bases). The germline V gene has CDR1 MNHNS and CDR2 SASEGT. This CDR3 comprises 13 residues. With 11 bases removed from V and 0 bases from J, the gap between germline ends came to 12 bases. In nucleotides, the CDR3 is TGTGCCGGAGGGCAAAAGAGCACAGATACGCAGTATTTT. Translation: CAGGQKSTDTQYF.

Only a few counts were recorded for this clonotype. This chain connects TRBV6-1 to TRBJ1-2; the D is unclear. V was cut by 2 bases and J by 8 bases, with 12 bases left in between. The CDR3 sequence is 13 residues long. Germline CDR1 MNHNS, CDR2 SASEGT. CDR3 nucleotides: TGTGCCAGCAGTGAATATACGCATAGAGGCTACACCTTC. Translating gives CASSEYTHRGYTF.

This chain joins TRBV7-6 and TRBJ2-7, with D unresolved. With 5 bases removed from V and 2 bases from J, the gap between germline ends came to 13 bases. Germline-derived CDR1 and CDR2 are SGHVS and FNYEAQ. The CDR3 covers 14 residues. The CDR3 nucleotides are TGTGCCAGCAGCCCAATATGGAAAGCCTACGAGCAGTACTTC. Residues: CASSPIWKAYEQYF. Full variable domain (remainder filled in from reference TRBV7-6 and TRBJ2-7): GAGVSQSPRYKVTKRGQDVALRCDPISGHVSLYWYRQALGQGPEFLTYFNYEAQQDKSGLPNDRFSAERPEGSISTLTIQRTEQRDSAMYRCASSPIWKAYEQYFGPGTRLTVT.

This rearrangement joins TRBV6-1 to TRBJ1-2; 8 bases agree with TRBD1. V shed 4 bases and J 4 bases; nucleotides not matched to a gene: 5. The CDR3 spans 14 residues. Per the germline V gene, CDR1 is MNHNS and CDR2 is SASEGT. The CDR3 reads CASSGDRGIYGYTF. CDR3 DNA sequence: TGTGCCAGCAGTGGAGACAGGGGCATCTATGGCTACACCTTC.

The chain couples TRBV28 to TRBJ1-1; D ambiguous. Germline CDR1 reads MDHEN; CDR2 reads SYDVKM. Trimming removed 4 bases at V and 11 bases at J, with 14 bases between. This CDR3 has 12 amino acids. CDR3 sequence: CASSSSGWVAFF. CDR3 nucleotide sequence: TGTGCCAGCAGTTCTAGTGGCTGGGTGGCTTTCTTT.

The DNA of the CDR3 is TGCGCCAGCAGTTGGGACCCTGACTACGAGCAGTACTTC. Translation: CASSWDPDYEQYF. This sequence joins TRBV5-1 and TRBJ2-7; TRBD1 or TRBD2 may be the D gene (5 bases each). This CDR3 has 13 residues. CDR1 is SGHRS, CDR2 YFSETQ, per germline. V lost 5 bases to trimming and J lost 3 bases, with 12 bases between them.

This sequence joins TRBV12-3 or TRBV12-4 and TRBJ1-1; D might be TRBD1 (6 bases). This CDR3 has 15 residues. Deletions cut 6 bases from V and 0 bases from J, with 14 bases between. CDR3 DNA: TGTGCCAGCAGCGCTATTGGGGGCTTGAACACTGAAGCTTTCTTT. Translation gives CASSAIGGLNTEAFF.

This clonotype was picked up a small number of times. V and J are TRBV20-1 and TRBJ2-2; the D gene is possibly TRBD1 (5 bases). V was clipped by 4 bases and J by 0 bases, with 15 bases between them. CDR1 DFQATT and CDR2 SNEGSKA come from the germline V gene (reference sequence). The CDR3 covers 16 residues. The CDR3, as DNA: TGCAGTGCTATCAAACTCGACAGAACGAACACCGGGGAGCTGTTTTTT. It translates to CSAIKLDRTNTGELFF.